This entry is about one TCR beta chain. The antigen is unknown. The primer mix had 60 Vbeta and 13 Jbeta primers. Original handling: Later analysis identified 88 million or so unique TCR beta chains, approximately 11 million shared. Profiled with immunoSEQ multiplex PCR; TCRdb holds only in-frame clones, not every one. V and J calls and clone size are those listed in that table; D and trimming were worked out from the DNA. The sample consists of roughly 160,000 clones, less than 85% of them appearing once. The source of the sample is a study of cytomegalovirus exposure and HLA in healthy donors. Findings and caveats of the study: Cytomegalovirus-associated status was assigned to about 150 TCR beta chains. A later examination showed that TCR association rates differed by HLA locus, with DRB1 most and HLA-C fewest.

This cohort consisted of healthy bone marrow donors. Trimming cost V 0 bases and J 7 bases, with 15 bases left between them. CDR3 size: 16 residues. Germline CDR1 reads MGHRA; CDR2 reads YSYEKL. The chain recombines TRBV4-1 with TRBJ1-4; D not certain. Sequencing input: PBMCs. The origin of this receptor is a boy aged 2-15 years in good health and CMV-seronegative. CDR3 amino acids: CASSQEIFNAGEKLFF. CDR3 sequence (DNA): TGCGCCAGCAGCCAAGAAATCTTCAATGCGGGTGAAAAACTGTTTTTT.